Here is one T cell receptor (beta chain) with its context. The clone's antigen remains unknown. Per-base quality was not reported, and no clone a single base away is much larger than it. The CDR3, from cysteine to phenylalanine, totals 16 residues. Only the CDR3 region is kept as DNA, spanning 48 bases read in frame from base 1. Taken from the germline V gene, the CDR1 and CDR2 loops are SGHAT and FQNNGV. Relative to germline, V is 6 bases shorter and J is 1 base shorter, with 19 bases between their ends. The data were taken from a study of cytomegalovirus exposure and HLA in healthy donors (TCRdb year 2017). Describing the broader study: An earlier analysis of roughly 500 of the donors reported about 280 Gb of sequence data and about 120 million unique TCR beta sequences obtained from 150 million to 200 million T cells. Because of strong linkage in the cohort, roughly five DR-DQ haplotypes were treated as single units for association and clustering. All discovery cohort repertoires had been generated using a single sequencing platform. The aim of the study was to test whether cataloging public T cell receptors could identify signatures of past pathogen exposure. Of the roughly 410 genotyped donors, 65% to 90% were placed in the genetic ancestry cluster associated with self-reported Caucasian donors. An earlier analysis of some 500 of the donors applied high-throughput TCR beta sequencing to assess whether each TCR beta V gene segment acted as functional or pseudogenic. A later analysis re-examined previously published TCR beta repertoires from over 500 donors and added high-resolution HLA genotyping to investigate patterns of TCR occurrence. Among 300 to 500 genotyped donors of the cohort, an average of approximately 240,000 unique TCR beta nucleotide sequences was sequenced per donor, of which about 18% were non-productive. In the later analysis, no new phenotypic data were used to find candidate immune exposures; instead, reliance was placed on TCR beta sequences and their occurrence across donors. HLA typing included class I and class II loci at four-digit resolution. Along with the roughly 710-subject first cohort, a separate validation cohort of 120 different subjects was used. The study profiled the T cell repertoires of hundreds of subjects by immunosequencing and related them to cytomegalovirus serostatus. Donor age, sex, ethnicity and CMV serostatus were compiled alongside the repertoire data. A later genetic analysis used genome-wide SNP genotypes for about 60% of the roughly 700 donors, treating that subset as a discovery cohort. High-throughput TCR immunosequencing, statistical association of individual TCRs with disease status, and machine learning were combined to predict cytomegalovirus infection status. Typing coverage differed by locus: A, B, C, DRB1 and DQB1 were typed in roughly 620-640 donors, DQA1 in about 510, DPA1 in around 610, and DPB1 in approximately 450. Approximately 330 gigabases of sequencing data and around 88 million unique TCR sequences made up an early release that covered several hundred HLA-typed donors. Study-wide findings and limitations: According to the authors, the approach could potentially be generalized to other disease states and immunological phenotypes. Because counts were too low, roughly 16 rarely observed V segments, including chromosome 9 orphons, were excluded from the earlier analysis of several hundred of the donors. In a later analysis, some 18,000 TCR beta sequences were associated with specific HLA alleles at a false discovery rate of 0.05. Three of the identified cytomegalovirus-associated TCR beta chains were confirmed in vitro to be specific for cytomegalovirus antigens. Linkage disequilibrium might explain the correlated functional status among segregating V segments, but an unknown experimental factor could not be ruled out. The only immune exposure information available for the cohort was CMV serostatus. Strong co-occurrence of HLA alleles, especially DR and DQ, made assigning TCR associations to individual alleles difficult. Across donors, most TCR sequences were observed very rarely, whereas some public TCRs were present in many individuals. Some IMGT-functional V segments, including TRBV6-2 and TRBV6-3, could not be told apart with the 87-base-pair reads, so those segments were excluded. An association between a missense DCLRE1C variant and V-gene and J-gene trimming of TCR beta chains was found in a later genetic analysis and replicated in an independent cohort. Compared with the roughly 600-donor mean, donors in an Asian-associated ancestry cluster had fewer N-insertions in productive TCRs, according to a later genetic analysis. Presence/absence analyses assumed roughly uniform sequencing depth across donors, an assumption that may not hold. In an earlier analysis of around 600 of the donors, most TCR beta V segments were observed in productive rearrangements about 90% or about 30% of the time, broadly matching IMGT annotations. In a later analysis, TCR association rates were found to vary across HLA loci, with the most associated TCRs seen for DRB1 alleles and the fewest for HLA-C alleles. According to a later analysis, most CMV-associated TCR beta chains appeared to be HLA-restricted, and the HLA associations seemed to be driven largely by CMV exposure. A total of 164 TCR beta chains were listed by the study as associated with cytomegalovirus. A further reported finding was that TCR beta sequences accurately predicted the HLA-A and HLA-B alleles for most subjects in the first cohort. HLA typing was unavailable for some donors at each locus, so association tests used only the typed subset. Compared with equally common non-associated chains, HLA-associated TCR beta chains in a later analysis were more clonally expanded and had lower generation probabilities. Only TCR beta chains were sequenced in this cohort, and the absence of alpha or paired-chain data limited detectable features. The classifier was reported to diagnose cytomegalovirus status with high specificity and sensitivity in both the original and validation cohorts. A cluster of highly shared sequence variants was judged likely to represent a technical artifact of the sequencing pipeline. Several of the top co-occurrence clusters appeared to be linked to parvovirus B19, influenza, CMV and Epstein-Barr virus, according to a later analysis.

In total, approximately 610 healthy bone marrow donors made up the cohort. All cohort members were sampled while nominally healthy, although unrecorded immune exposures were likely present. CMV serostatus was positive for roughly 290 and negative for about 50% of the roughly 670 cohort members, and was not recorded for this donor. Each donor provided a peripheral blood sample, and peripheral blood mononuclear cells were used for TCR beta sequencing. The Qiagen DNeasy Blood Extraction Kit was used to extract genomic DNA from the blood cell samples. Library preparation employed the immunoSEQ multiplex PCR assay. The multiplex PCR relied on a mix of 60 forward primers for TCR Vbeta segments and 13 reverse primers for TCR Jbeta segments. Amplification of the CDR3 region of rearranged TCR beta genes was performed with a multiplex PCR assay on genomic DNA. The Illumina HiSeq System was used to sequence the amplified TCR beta libraries as 87-base-pair reads. The original methods were these. A later analysis counted some 74 million unique TCR beta chains across the 670 or so repertoires, and 10 million to 11 million of these chains were shared by at least two donors. To remove PCR and sequencing errors, raw reads were error-corrected and collapsed into unique sequences using a nearest-neighbor algorithm that merged closely related sequences. CDR3 sequences were aligned to IMGT reference sequences to assign V, D and J gene segments. For a sequence to be retained, at least a six-nucleotide match to both a V gene segment and a J gene segment was required. Rearrangements were classified as productive when the CDR3 lacked stop codons and remained in frame with V and J, and all other rearrangements were classified as non-productive. Following IMGT convention, CDR3 was defined as the stretch from the second conserved V-encoded cysteine to the conserved J-encoded phenylalanine. The earlier analysis of 550 to 650 of the donors excluded any sequence lacking an unambiguous match to a single V gene segment. An earlier analysis of over 450 of the donors classified V segments as functional when productive rearrangements were above 56.7% and as segregating when the standard deviation between donors was above 5%. A statistical classification framework was developed to diagnose cytomegalovirus status using the catalog of TCR beta chain sequences. In a later analysis, TCR nucleotide sequences were compared against IMGT/GENE-DB human TR gene sequences so that V and J genes could be assigned. A later analysis assigned CDR3 sequences and most-parsimonious VDJ recombination scenarios with the TCRdist pipeline. A later analysis defined each TCR beta chain by its CDR3 amino acid sequence plus V-gene family, and excluded reads lacking a unique V-gene family. In a later analysis, approximately 590 highly shared, low-generation-probability nucleotide sequences were removed to address suspected cross-contamination and a sequencing artifact. In a later analysis, a clonal expansion index was calculated for each public chain from normalized within-repertoire ranks of inferred template counts. In a later analysis, generation probabilities were computed with a VDJ recombination model fitted to out-of-frame rearrangements, and the resulting probabilities were checked against IGoR. In a later analysis, hypergeometric tests were used to score TCR-TCR, TCR-HLA and TCR-CMV co-occurrence, with a repertoire-size bias correction applied to TCR pairs. A later analysis estimated false discovery rates by permuting HLA or CMV assignments 20 times. A later analysis grouped co-occurring TCRs with DBSCAN, adding TCRdist sequence similarity when clustering within HLA-allele-positive subsets. Co-occurrence clustering excluded repertoires with fewer than 30,000 or more than 120,000 public chains, plus five with anomalous nucleotide sharing. In TCRdb, the immuneACCESS table is reduced to in-frame sequences with V and J assigned. These tables do not hold every clone; where another copy was compared, an unresolved V gene accounts for under half, and the others remain unexplained. V, J and clone size are those of that table, while D and trimming were read from the DNA. Across this sample there are around 150,000 clones, with around 80% seen only once. The ten largest account for more than 4.5% of the sample.

Sequences were obtained from PBMCs. The V and J genes are TRBV11-2 and TRBJ2-7; TRBD1 is a possible D gene, resting on 5 matching bases. This receptor was taken from a man aged 30 to 45 in good health. The DNA reads as follows: TGTGCCAGCAGTCTCCCGGCAGGGTCCCGGTCCTACGAGCAGTACTTC. Translated, this is CASSLPAGSRSYEQYF.